This TCR beta chain was obtained from a study of blood T cells in healthy people across ages. CDR1 is MDHEN, CDR2 SYDVKM, per germline. V dropped 5 bases and J dropped 4 bases, with 18 bases sitting between them. CDR3 length: 16 residues. With a J-beta primer mix and a sample-barcoded 5' primer, a second PCR ran about 7 to 12 cycles. The study obtained at least 2.5 million CDR3-containing paired-end reads from every sample. Each CDR3 protein gets one entry after TCRdb re-called the 5' RACE reads with MiXCR. The sample holds about 1,800,000 distinct CDR3 sequences; 28% are singletons and the top ten take about 8%. Turning to this clonotype: Its antigen is still unknown.

Study findings and constraints: Reliance upon unsorted PBMCs precluded definitive naive versus antigen-experienced comparison. When set beside aged donors, long-lived donors presented more naive CD4+ cells and higher diversity.

Sample donors were healthy Caucasian individuals that came from Russia, aged 6 to 90. The clonotype originates from a woman aged 25 to 45 in good health. V is TRBV28 and J is TRBJ1-5, with a weak D call TRBD1 (5 bases). Sequenced input: blood. The CDR3 nucleotides are TGTGCCAGCAGTCTCCAGGGACGGGGGAGTAATCAGCCCCAGCATTTT. Translated, it gives CASSLQGRGSNQPQHF.